The sequence of this T cell receptor (beta chain) was determined in a study of shared clonotypes between healthy human individuals. The CDR3 is made up of 16 amino acids. Germline lookup yields CDR1 SGHRS and CDR2 YFSETQ. Losses at the gene ends were 0 bases for V and 4 bases for J; bases not matched to a gene: 6. This table comes from immunoSEQ multiplex PCR, and its TCRdb copy is limited to in-frame clones, with some not included. This sample has a few million clones, with over 90% found just once. This sequence joins TRBV5-1 and TRBJ2-2; 7 bases are a match to TRBD1. The sequenced material came from naive CD4+ T cells from PBMCs. Subset meaning: CD45RA+ positively selected. The receptor comes from a man aged 18-30 years in good health. Some clones in this sample may be carry-over from other donors' samples. CDR3 loop: CASSLAGGLGTGELFF. In DNA, the CDR3 is TGCGCCAGCAGCTTGGCAGGGGGATTGGGCACCGGGGAGCTGTTTTTT.